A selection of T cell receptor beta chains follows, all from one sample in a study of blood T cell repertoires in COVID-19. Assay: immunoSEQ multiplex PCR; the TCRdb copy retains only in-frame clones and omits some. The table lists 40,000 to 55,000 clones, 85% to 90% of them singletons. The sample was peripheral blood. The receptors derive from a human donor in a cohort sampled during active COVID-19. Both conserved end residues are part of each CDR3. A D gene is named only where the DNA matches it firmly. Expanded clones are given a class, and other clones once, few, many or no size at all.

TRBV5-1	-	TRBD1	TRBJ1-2	TGCGCCAGCAGCTTAAGGACAGGGAGGAGGTCTAACTATGGCTACACCTTC	CASSLRTGRRSNYGYTF
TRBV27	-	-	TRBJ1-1	TGTGCCAGCAGTTTCGGGTATTCCACTGAAGCTTTCTTT	CASSFGYSTEAFF
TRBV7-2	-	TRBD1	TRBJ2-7	TGTGCCAGCAGCCCCTCGGCCGGGACAGGGTTTAAGTACGAGCAGTACTTC	CASSPSAGTGFKYEQYF
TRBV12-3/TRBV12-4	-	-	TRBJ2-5	TGTGCCAGCAGCATTCAAGAGACCCAGTACTTC	CASSIQETQYF
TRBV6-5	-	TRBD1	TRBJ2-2	TGTGCCACCCCCAAGGGACAGGTTCACACCGGGGAGCTGTTTTTT	CATPKGQVHTGELFF
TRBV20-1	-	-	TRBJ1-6	TGCAGTGCTAGTCCCAACGGGAACTATAATTCACCCCTCCACTTT	CSASPNGNYNSPLHF
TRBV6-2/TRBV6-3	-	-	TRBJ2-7	TGTGCCAGCAGTTACGGGCAGACCTACGAGCAGTACTTC	CASSYGQTYEQYF
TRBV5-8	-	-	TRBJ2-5	TGTGCCAGCAGCCCCGGTGTGTGGGGGGTTCAAGAGACCCAGTACTTC	CASSPGVWGVQETQYF
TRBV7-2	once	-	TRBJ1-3	TGTGCCAGCAGCTTAGGTTCGGGCTCTGGAAACACCATATATTTT	CASSLGSGSGNTIYF
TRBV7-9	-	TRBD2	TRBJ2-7	TGTGCCAGCAGCTTCGGGACTAGCGGGGCCCTACGCGAGCAGTACTTC	CASSFGTSGALREQYF
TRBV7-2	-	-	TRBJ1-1	TGTGCCAGCAGAGAGGACATGAACACTGAAGCTTTCTTT	CASREDMNTEAFF
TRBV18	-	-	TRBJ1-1	TGTGCCAGCTCACCCGGACAGTTCACTGAAGCTTTCTTT	CASSPGQFTEAFF
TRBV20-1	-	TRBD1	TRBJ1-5	TGCAGTGCTGGTGGACAGGGGTTCCAGCCCCAGCATTTT	CSAGGQGFQPQHF
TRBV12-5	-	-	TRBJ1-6	TGTGCTAGTGGTTTACCCGGTAATTCACCCCTCCACTTT	CASGLPGNSPLHF
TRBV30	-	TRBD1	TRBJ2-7	TGTGCCTGGAGTGGGACAGGGAGGTACGAGCAGTACTTC	CAWSGTGRYEQYF
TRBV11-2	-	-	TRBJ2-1	TGTGCCAGCAGCTCGTCTGGCTGGGCTGCAGGCCATGAGCAGTTCTTC	CASSSSGWAAGHEQFF
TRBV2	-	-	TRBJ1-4	TGTGCCAGCACTCTCCGGGGGATAGGGGAAAAACTGTTTTTT	CASTLRGIGEKLFF
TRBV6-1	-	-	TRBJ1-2	TGTGCCAGCAGTGAAGATTCGAACGCGGGCTATGGCTACACCTTC	CASSEDSNAGYGYTF
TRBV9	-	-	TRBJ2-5	TGTGCCAGCAGCGTAGTACAGCAGGGGGAGACCCAGTACTTC	CASSVVQQGETQYF
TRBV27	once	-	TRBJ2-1	TGTGCCAGCATACCTAGGGGGGGATGGTATGAGCAGTTCTTC	CASIPRGGWYEQFF
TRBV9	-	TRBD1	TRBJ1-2	TGTGCCAGCAGCGCCCCGACAGGGGGCAGATTAACTAACTATGGCTACACCTTC	CASSAPTGGRLTNYGYTF
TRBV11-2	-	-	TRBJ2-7	TGTGCCAGCAGCCACACGACCTACGAGCAGTACTTC	CASSHTTYEQYF
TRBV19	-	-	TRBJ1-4	TGTGCCAGTACCTCAGGGAGGGAAAAACTGTTTTTT	CASTSGREKLFF
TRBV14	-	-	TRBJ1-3	TGTGCCAGCAGCCAAGTGGTCGGAGGCTCTGGAAACACCATATATTTT	CASSQVVGGSGNTIYF
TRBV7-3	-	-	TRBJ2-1	TGTGCCAGCAGCCTACAGGATAATGAGCAGTTCTTC	CASSLQDNEQFF
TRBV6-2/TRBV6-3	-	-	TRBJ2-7	TGTGCCAGCAGTCCAGGGGTCTTGGGAGACGAGCAGTACTTC	CASSPGVLGDEQYF
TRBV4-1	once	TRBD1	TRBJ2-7	TGCGCCAGCAGCCAAGATTCCCAGGCCAGGGGGACATACGAGCAGTACTTC	CASSQDSQARGTYEQYF
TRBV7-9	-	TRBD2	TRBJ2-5	TGTGCCAGCAGCTTAATACTAGCGGGGGGAGAGACCCAGTACTTC	CASSLILAGGETQYF
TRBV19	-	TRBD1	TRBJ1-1	TGTGCCAGTACCCCGGGACAGGGGAACACTGAAGCTTTCTTT	CASTPGQGNTEAFF
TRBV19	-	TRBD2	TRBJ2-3	TGTGCCAGTAGTATCACGGGGGGGCCTACAGATACGCAGTATTTT	CASSITGGPTDTQYF
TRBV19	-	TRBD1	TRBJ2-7	TGTGCCAGTAGTGGGGGACAGGGGGCCTTCTCCTACGAGCAGTACTTC	CASSGGQGAFSYEQYF
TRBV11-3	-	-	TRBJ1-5	TGTGCCAGCAGCCAACAGGGTGGCAATCAGCCCCAGCATTTT	CASSQQGGNQPQHF
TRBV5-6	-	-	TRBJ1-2	TGTGCCAGCAGCTTTCGTACAGGGATCCTCTATGGCTACACCTTC	CASSFRTGILYGYTF
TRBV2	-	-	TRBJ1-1	TGTGCCAGCAGTGAAAGTACAGCGGACACTGAAGCTTTCTTT	CASSESTADTEAFF
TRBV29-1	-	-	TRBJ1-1	TGCAGCGCCAGGGAAGGGGACACTGAAGCTTTCTTT	CSAREGDTEAFF
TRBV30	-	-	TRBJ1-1	TGTGCCTGGAGTGCGACAGATAGGAACACTGAAGCTTTCTTT	CAWSATDRNTEAFF
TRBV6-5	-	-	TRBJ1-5	TGTGCCAGCAGCTCCGGACAGCTAAGCAATCAGCCCCAGCATTTT	CASSSGQLSNQPQHF
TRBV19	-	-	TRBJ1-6	TGTGCCAGTAGTATCATGTCCGGGACACCGATTGTCCACGTCTATAATTCACCCCTCCACTTT	CASSIMSGTPIVHVYNSPLHF
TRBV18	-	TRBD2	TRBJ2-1	TGTGCCAGCTCACCATCGGGACTACCCAATGAGCAGTTCTTC	CASSPSGLPNEQFF
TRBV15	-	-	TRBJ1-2	TGTGCCACCAGCAGATCGAGAAACAGCTTCTATGGCTACACCTTC	CATSRSRNSFYGYTF
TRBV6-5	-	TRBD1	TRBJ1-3	TGTGCCAGCAGGACAGGGGGTCGGGACACCATATATTTT	CASRTGGRDTIYF
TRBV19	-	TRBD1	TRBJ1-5	TGTGCCACTACGGACAGGGGGGTAGAGTCCCAGCATTTT	CATTDRGVESQHF
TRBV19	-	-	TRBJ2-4	TGTGCCAGTAGTATAGATCAACCCCTCGGGGGTCGGTACATTCAGTACTTC	CASSIDQPLGGRYIQYF
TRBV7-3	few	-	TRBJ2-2	TGTGCCAGCAGCCCTAGGGCAGGGTCCGGGGAGCTGTTTTTT	CASSPRAGSGELFF
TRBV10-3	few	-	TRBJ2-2	TGTGCCATCAGTGAACAGGGCCACACCGGGGAGCTGTTTTTT	CAISEQGHTGELFF
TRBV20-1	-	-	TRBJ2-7	TGCAGTGCTAGAAGCGGGCACGAGCAGTACTTC	CSARSGHEQYF
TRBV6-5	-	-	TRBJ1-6	TGTGCCAGCACCGAAAGGGGTTCCTATAATTCACCCCTCCACTTT	CASTERGSYNSPLHF
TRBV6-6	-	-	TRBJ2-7	TGTGCCAGCAGGCGGGACAGACCCTACGAGCAGTACTTC	CASRRDRPYEQYF
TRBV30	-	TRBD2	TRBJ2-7	TGTGCCTGGAGTGTACAGGGCGGGGGGGCCTACGAGCAGTACTTC	CAWSVQGGGAYEQYF
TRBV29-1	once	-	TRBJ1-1	TGCAGCGCCAACCCGGGGTGGAACACTGAAGCTTTCTTT	CSANPGWNTEAFF
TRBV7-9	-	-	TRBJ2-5	TGTGCCAGCAGCCCTAGGGGGACCGAGCGGACCCAGTACTTC	CASSPRGTERTQYF
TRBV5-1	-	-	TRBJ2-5	TGCGCCAGCAGCTTTCAGGGGCACCAAGAGACCCAGTACTTC	CASSFQGHQETQYF
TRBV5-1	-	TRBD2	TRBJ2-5	TGCGCCAGCAGCCCCGGGACTAGCGGGCGGTCGGAGACCCAGTACTTC	CASSPGTSGRSETQYF
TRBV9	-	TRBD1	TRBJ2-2	TGTGCCAGCAGCGTAACAGGGACAGGAGGCACCGGGGAGCTGTTTTTT	CASSVTGTGGTGELFF
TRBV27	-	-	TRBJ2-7	TGTGCCAGCAGCCCCACATGGATCGGGTACGAGCAGTACTTC	CASSPTWIGYEQYF